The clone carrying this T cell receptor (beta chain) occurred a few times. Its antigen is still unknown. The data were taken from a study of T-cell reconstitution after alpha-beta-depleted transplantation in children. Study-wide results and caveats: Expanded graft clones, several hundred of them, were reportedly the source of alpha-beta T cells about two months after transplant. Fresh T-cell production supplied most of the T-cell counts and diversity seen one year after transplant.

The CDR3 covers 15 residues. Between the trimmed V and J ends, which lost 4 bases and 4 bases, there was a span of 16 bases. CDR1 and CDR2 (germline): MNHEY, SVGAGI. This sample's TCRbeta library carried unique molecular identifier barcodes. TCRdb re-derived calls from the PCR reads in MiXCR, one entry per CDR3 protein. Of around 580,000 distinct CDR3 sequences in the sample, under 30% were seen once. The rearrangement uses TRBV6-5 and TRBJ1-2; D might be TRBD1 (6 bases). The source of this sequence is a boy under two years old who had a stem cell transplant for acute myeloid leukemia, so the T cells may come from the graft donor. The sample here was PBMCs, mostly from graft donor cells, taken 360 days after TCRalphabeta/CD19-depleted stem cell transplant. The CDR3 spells CASSSGAGASYGYTF. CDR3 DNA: TGTGCCAGCAGTTCGGGCGCGGGGGCCAGCTATGGCTACACCTTC.